A single sample is the source of the 16 T cell receptor beta chains below, sequenced in a study of blood T cells in healthy people across ages. Then a second PCR, running about 6 to 12 cycles, was carried out with a sample-barcoded 5' primer and a J-beta primer mix. A single record per CDR3 protein comes from TCRdb applying MiXCR to the 5' RACE reads. The data contain 1.2 million to 1.5 million distinct CDR3 sequences, around 42% of them singletons. Material: blood. The receptors were sampled from a woman under 30 in good health.

The chain links TRBV7-2 to TRBJ2-7; 7 bases fit TRBD2. V shed 5 bases, J shed 2 bases, and the junction held 6 bases outside the gene matches. In germline, CDR1 is SGHTA, CDR2 FQGNSA. The CDR3 has 14 residues. The CDR3 region is CASSHSGTTYEQYF. DNA of the CDR3: TGTGCCAGCAGCCATTCCGGGACTACCTACGAGCAGTACTTC.

V and J are TRBV2 and TRBJ2-5; 12 nucleotides match TRBD2. The J segment lost 11 bases and the V segment lost 6 bases, leaving 13 bases of the junction unmatched. Germline-derived CDR1 and CDR2 are SNHLY and FYNNEI. There are 15 residues in the CDR3. CDR3 nucleotide sequence: TGTGCCAGCAGCCACCCGGGACTAGCGGGTAATGAGCAGTACTTC. It yields the protein CASSHPGLAGNEQYF.

Only a few counts were recorded for this clonotype. The chain has TRBV18 and TRBJ2-7; D is perhaps TRBD1 (6 bases). Germline CDR1 and CDR2: KGHSH and LQKENI. V lost 3 bases and J lost 2, with 11 bases in between. The CDR3 spans 14 residues. CDR3 in amino acids: CASSPRDNTYEQYF. CDR3 in DNA: TGTGCCAGCTCACCTCGGGACAACACCTACGAGCAGTACTTC.

The rearrangement links TRBV27 to TRBJ2-7, with 8 bases lining up with TRBD2. Trimming removed 6 bases from V and 0 bases from J; junction bases left unmatched: 10. The length of the CDR3 is 16 residues. CDR1 and CDR2 (germline): MNHEY, SMNVEV (reference sequence). The CDR3 sequence is CASSPLSGTYSYEQYF. CDR3 nucleotides: TGTGCCAGCAGCCCCCTTAGCGGGACCTACTCCTACGAGCAGTACTTC.

The table lists this clonotype with many counts. J is TRBJ2-5 and V is TRBV28; D may be TRBD1 (6 bases). Germline loops: CDR1 MDHEN, CDR2 SYDVKM. Between the trimmed V and J ends, which lost 4 bases and 2 bases, there was a span of 11 bases. The CDR3 contains 14 residues. CDR3 DNA: TGTGCCAGCAGTTCCGGGACAACTCAAGAGACCCAGTACTTC. The encoded protein is CASSSGTTQETQYF.

The chain uses TRBV5-1 and TRBJ2-4, with 12 bases aligning to TRBD2. The end of the DNA fits TRBJ2-7 better, so the J call may be wrong. Germline CDR1 reads SGHRS; CDR2 reads YFSETQ. This CDR3 is 16 amino acids long. CDR3 region: CASSPSSGGAIYEQYF. The DNA of the CDR3 is TGCGCCAGCAGCCCGTCTAGCGGGGGGGCAATCTACGAGCAGTACTTC.

This clonotype was found a few times. The V and J genes are TRBV28 and TRBJ2-3, with a possible D match to TRBD1 (5 bases). The CDR3 runs 14 residues. With 6 bases removed from V and 5 bases from J, the gap between germline ends came to 15 bases. The germline CDR1 and CDR2 sequences are MDHEN and SYDVKM. The CDR3 here is CASSMGRARDTQYF. CDR3 in DNA: TGTGCCAGCAGCATGGGCAGGGCGAGAGATACGCAGTATTTT.

CDR3 protein: CASSSTGGETDTQYF. CDR3 bases: TGCGCCAGCAGCTCGACAGGCGGTGAGACAGATACGCAGTATTTT. This chain links TRBV5-1 with TRBJ2-3; possible D gene TRBD1, 6 bases. This CDR3 has 15 amino acids. Trimming took 3 bases from V and 3 from J, leaving 14 bases between them. CDR1 is SGHRS and CDR2 is YFSETQ in the germline V gene.

This clonotype has ten or more counts. The V and J genes are TRBV5-1 and TRBJ2-3; D not certain. Per germline, CDR1 SGHRS and CDR2 YFSETQ. This CDR3 region has 14 residues. V lost 4 bases, J lost 5 bases, and 14 bases lay in between. The CDR3 here is CASSPSPYGDTQYF. The CDR3 DNA is TGCGCCAGCAGCCCGTCCCCGTATGGAGATACGCAGTATTTT.

This clonotype has only a few counts. The chain carries TRBV20-1 and TRBJ1-2; a weak D match, TRBD1 (5 bases). Germline-derived CDR1 and CDR2 are DFQATT and SNEGSKA (reference sequence). This CDR3 region has 16 residues. Trimming pared 5 bases from V and 4 bases from J, leaving 23 bases between. For the CDR3, the DNA is TGCAGTGCTGAAGCCCCGGGGCAGGGTATCGTCTATGGCTACACCTTC. Its protein is CSAEAPGQGIVYGYTF.

This sequence joins TRBV5-1 and TRBJ2-1; D might be TRBD1 or TRBD2, each matching 5 bases. This CDR3 region has 17 residues. The V end lost 0 bases, the J end lost 2 bases, and 15 bases lay between the germline ends. Germline CDR1 and CDR2: SGHRS and YFSETQ. DNA of the CDR3: TGCGCCAGCAGCTTGGCAGGGCTTGGGGGACCCTACAATGAGCAGTTCTTC. This encodes CASSLAGLGGPYNEQFF.

V is TRBV28 and J is TRBJ2-4; D might be TRBD1 (6 bases). The CDR3 is made up of 14 amino acids. Germline V gene data show CDR1 as MDHEN and CDR2 as SYDVKM. V was trimmed by 5 bases and J by 4 bases, leaving 12 bases between them. CDR3 coding DNA: TGTGCCAGCAGTCCCACGGACAGAAAAAACATTCAGTACTTC. Translating it yields CASSPTDRKNIQYF. Variable domain in full (rest from reference TRBV28 and TRBJ2-4): DVKVTQSSRYLVKRTGEKVFLECVQDMDHENMFWYRQDPGLGLRLIYFSYDVKMKEKGDIPEGYSVSREKKERFSLILESASTNQTSMYLCASSPTDRKNIQYFGAGTRLSVL.

The genes are TRBV9 and TRBJ2-1, with 7 bases matching TRBD1. The CDR3 contains 11 residues. The trim removed 5 bases at V and 11 bases at J, leaving 4 bases unmatched. Germline assignment: CDR1 SGDLS and CDR2 YYNGEE. Here the CDR3 DNA reads TGTGCCAGCAGTTGGGACAGCCAGCAGTTCTTC. As protein: CASSWDSQQFF.

The chain is built from TRBV6-1 and TRBJ2-1; unclear D gene. Deletions cut 6 bases from V and 0 bases from J, with 15 bases between. The germline V gene encodes CDR1 MNHNS and CDR2 SASEGT. CDR3 length: 16 amino acids. CDR3 protein: CASRESSLGSYNEQFF. The CDR3, as DNA: TGTGCCAGCAGGGAGTCTTCCCTAGGCTCCTACAATGAGCAGTTCTTC.

The chain recombines TRBV20-1 with TRBJ1-2, with 7 positions matching TRBD1. CDR1 and CDR2 (germline): DFQATT, SNEGSKA (reference sequence). V shed 0 bases, J shed 4 bases, and the junction held 5 bases outside the gene matches. There are 14 residues in the CDR3. CDR3 protein: CSARERGQSYGYTF. CDR3 nucleotides: TGCAGTGCTAGAGAGAGGGGACAGTCCTATGGCTACACCTTC.

This clonotype has more than one count but fewer than ten. This sequence joins TRBV7-9 and TRBJ1-2, with D uncertain. In germline, CDR1 is SEHNR, CDR2 FQNEAQ (reference sequence). The ends were cut back, 1 base at V and 8 bases at J, with 8 bases in the middle. The CDR3 is made up of 12 amino acids. CDR3 residues: CASSLEKGGYTF. In nucleotides, the CDR3 is TGTGCCAGCAGCTTAGAAAAGGGAGGCTACACCTTC.